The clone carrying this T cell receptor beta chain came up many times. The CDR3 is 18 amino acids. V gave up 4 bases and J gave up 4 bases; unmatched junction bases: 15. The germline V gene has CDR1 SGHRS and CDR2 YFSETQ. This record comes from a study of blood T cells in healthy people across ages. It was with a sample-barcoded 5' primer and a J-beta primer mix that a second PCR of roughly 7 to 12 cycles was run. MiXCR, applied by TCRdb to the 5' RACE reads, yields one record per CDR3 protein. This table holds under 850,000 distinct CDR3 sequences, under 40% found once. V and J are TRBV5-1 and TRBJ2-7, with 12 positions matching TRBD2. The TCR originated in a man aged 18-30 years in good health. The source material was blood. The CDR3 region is CASSIHRGLAGRRYEQYF. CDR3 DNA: TGCGCCAGCAGCATACACCGAGGACTAGCGGGGAGGAGATACGAGCAGTACTTC.